The T cell receptor beta chain under discussion was sequenced for a study of blood T cell repertoires in COVID-19 (dated by TCRdb to 2018 to 2020). At the level of the whole study: The collaborator samples originated in the United States, Italy and Spain and spanned the acute and convalescent phases of COVID-19. The prospective study material was composed of cDNA or gDNA derived from T cells, B-cell-depleted T cells, or PBMCs. Subjects who had been exposed to COVID-19, were actively infected with it, or had recovered from it provided the deeply sampled blood TCRbeta repertoires that made up the dataset. The repertoires were made available in a free public database intended to serve as a resource for research on the immune response to SARS-CoV-2. The samples were drawn from two sources: the first 160 participants of the ongoing ImmuneRACE study, and over 1,000 subjects contributed by 6 global collaborators. Sample metadata almost always included a de-identified subject ID, COVID-19 status, age in years and sex. HLA class I and class II types, where available, came from metadata supplied by the sample provider rather than from assay-based typing.

Comment on this clone: What antigen it recognizes has not been identified. No clone much larger than this one lies a single base away; base qualities are absent.

Enrolling through a virtual design, the prospective study's participants ranged in age from roughly 18 to 89 years and lived across about two dozen United States geographic areas. Cohort assignment in the prospective study relied on participant-reported clinical history from a screening survey and a study questionnaire. For ImmuneRACE Cohort 3, a participant was defined as recovered based on two consecutive negative NP/OP PCR tests, clearance by a healthcare professional, or resolution of symptoms. In the prospective study, mobile phlebotomists collected whole blood, serum and a nasopharyngeal or oropharyngeal swab from each participant. Over a roughly 2-month period, participants in the prospective study had the option of providing additional blood draws and questionnaires. Blood samples from the prospective study were shipped frozen or at room temperature prior to DNA extraction. Overall study outcomes, separate from this receptor: The amount of clinical and demographic metadata varied by source and participant and was provided uncurated.

TCRbeta CDR3 regions were amplified from genomic DNA by means of the immunoSEQ Assay, a bias-controlled multiplex PCR. The paper's processing steps were these. The number of nucleated cells in each sample was estimated by amplification of reference gene primers within the assay. To quantify the absolute abundance of each unique TCRbeta CDR3 rearrangement, sequence reads were collapsed and filtered. Productive Simpson clonality was computed per sample as the square root of Simpson's diversity index over productive rearrangements. Here the immuneACCESS table is served through TCRdb, limited to in-frame sequences with V and J called. Missing clones are a known gap in these copies; in checked studies unresolved V genes cover under half, and the rest lacks a known reason. V and J calls and clone size are those listed in that table; D and trimming were worked out from the DNA. This sample has around 240,000 clones in its table, and 70% to 90% of those were observed once. Jointly, the top ten make up 1.5% to 2% of the sample.

From cysteine to phenylalanine, the CDR3 is 14 amino acids long. Only CDR3 DNA remains: 42 bases, in frame from the first base. After removal of 3 bases from V and 2 bases from J, the junction retains 2 bases not matched to a gene. Based on the germline V gene (reference sequence), the CDR1 and CDR2 sequences are DFQATT and SNEGSKA. The chain couples TRBV20-1 to TRBJ2-1; TRBD1 fits 9 bases in the junction. Material: PBMCs or T cells enriched from blood (not recorded which). The sequence came from a woman in her 50s who had recovered from COVID-19. The CDR3 region: CSASRTGAYNEQFF. The DNA sequence reads TGCAGTGCTAGTCGGACAGGGGCCTACAATGAGCAGTTCTTC.